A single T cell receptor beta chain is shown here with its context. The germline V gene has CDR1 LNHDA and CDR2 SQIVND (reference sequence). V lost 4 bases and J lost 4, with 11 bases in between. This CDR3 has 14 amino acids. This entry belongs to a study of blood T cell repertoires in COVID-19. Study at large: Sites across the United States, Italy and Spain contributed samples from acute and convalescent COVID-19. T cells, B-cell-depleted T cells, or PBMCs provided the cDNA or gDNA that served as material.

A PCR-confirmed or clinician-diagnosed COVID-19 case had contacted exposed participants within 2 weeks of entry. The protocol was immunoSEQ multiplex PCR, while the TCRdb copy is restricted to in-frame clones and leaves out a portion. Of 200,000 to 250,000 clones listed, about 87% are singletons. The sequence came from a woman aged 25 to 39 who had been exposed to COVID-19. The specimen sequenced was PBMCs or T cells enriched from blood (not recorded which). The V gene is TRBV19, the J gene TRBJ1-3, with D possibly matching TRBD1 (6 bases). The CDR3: CASSTAGQGNTIYF. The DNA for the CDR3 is TGTGCCAGTAGTACCGCCGGACAGGGAAACACCATATATTTT. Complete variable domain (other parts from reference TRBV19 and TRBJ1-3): DGGITQSPKYLFRKEGQNVTLSCEQNLNHDAMYWYRQDPGQGLRLIYYSQIVNDFQKGDIAEGYSVSREKKESFPLTVTSAQKNPTAFYLCASSTAGQGNTIYFGEGSWLTVV.